The entry that follows covers one T cell receptor beta chain sequence. Its matching antigen is unknown. For the second PCR, which ran for about 7 to 11 cycles, a sample-barcoded 5' primer and a J-beta primer mix were used. Using its own MiXCR run on the 5' RACE reads, TCRdb lists one record per CDR3 protein. The table records about 670,000 distinct CDR3 sequences, over 40% of them present only once. The record originates from a study of blood T cells in healthy people across ages. Whole-study results and caveats: Diversity figures based on one million T cells were deemed too low.

Sequences were obtained from blood. This clonotype was sampled from a woman older than 75 in good health.

CDR3 residues: CANRGQSNYGYTF. For the CDR3, the DNA is TGCGCCAACAGGGGACAGAGTAACTATGGCTACACCTTC. The V and J genes are TRBV5-1 and TRBJ1-2; 7 positions agree with TRBD1. The CDR3 spans 13 residues. V lost 9 bases, J lost 1 base, and 6 bases stayed unmatched. Germline V CDR1 and CDR2: SGHRS, YFSETQ.